Detailed here is one TCR beta chain. Germline-derived CDR1 and CDR2 are MDHEN and SYDVKM. Trimming shortened V by 6 bases and J by 5 bases, and 14 bases separated the two germline ends. The CDR3 length is 14 residues. This sample was included in a study of control samples from healthy donors and cancer patients. Libraries were prepared by immunoSEQ multiplex PCR; TCRdb keeps only in-frame clonotypes and omits some of them. The sample lists 80,000 or so clones, approximately 92% occurring once. The sequencing input was blood. The TCR originated in a woman between 55 and 75 years old in good health. The gene calls are TRBV28 and TRBJ1-5; tentatively, D is TRBD1 (5 bases). The CDR3 nucleotides read TGTGCCAGCAGGGACGGTCGGGGCCATCAGCCCCAGCATTTT. This encodes CASRDGRGHQPQHF.